This T cell receptor beta chain comes out of a study of blood T cell repertoires in COVID-19. Study summary: Sources were T cells, B-cell-depleted T cells, or PBMCs; the material itself was cDNA or gDNA.

This CDR3 spans 14 amino acids. CDR1 and CDR2 (germline): SQVTM, ANQGSEA. V shed 6 bases and J 1 base; nucleotides not matched to a gene: 8. Data came from immunoSEQ multiplex PCR; TCRdb stores just in-frame clones and leaves some out. The profile covers about 62,000 clones, with more than 75% appearing a single time and approximately 0.99% taken by the ten largest. Sequenced sample: peripheral blood. The chain has TRBV29-1 and TRBJ1-1; 7 nucleotides align to TRBD1. The origin of this receptor is a man aged 70 or older with acute or convalescent COVID-19. The CDR3 region has the DNA TGCAGCGTCTCTGTAGGGACAGCGAACACTGAAGCTTTCTTT. It encodes CSVSVGTANTEAFF.